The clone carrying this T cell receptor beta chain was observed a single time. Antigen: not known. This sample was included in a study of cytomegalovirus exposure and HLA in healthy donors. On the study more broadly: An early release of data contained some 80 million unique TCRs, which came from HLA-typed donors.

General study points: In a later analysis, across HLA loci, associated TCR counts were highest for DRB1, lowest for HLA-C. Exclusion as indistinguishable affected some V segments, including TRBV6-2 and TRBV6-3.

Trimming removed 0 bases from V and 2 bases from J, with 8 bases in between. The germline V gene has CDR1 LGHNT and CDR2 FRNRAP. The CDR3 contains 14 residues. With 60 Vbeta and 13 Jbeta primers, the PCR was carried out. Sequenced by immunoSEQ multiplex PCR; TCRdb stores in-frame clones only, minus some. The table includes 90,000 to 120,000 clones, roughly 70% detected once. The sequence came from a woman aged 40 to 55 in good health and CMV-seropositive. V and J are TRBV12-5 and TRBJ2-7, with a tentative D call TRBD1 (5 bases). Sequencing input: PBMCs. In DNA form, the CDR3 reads TGTGCTAGTGGTTTGGTCTCAGGGACCTACGAGCAGTACTTC. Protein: CASGLVSGTYEQYF.